This T cell receptor beta chain appears in the sequencing data of a study of blood T cell repertoires in COVID-19. Clones were sequenced by immunoSEQ multiplex PCR, and TCRdb holds only the in-frame ones, with some missing. The sample has 200,000 to 300,000 clones, 80% to 95% seen once. The TCR sequence derives from a young man with COVID-19, enrolled during active disease. Sequenced sample: peripheral blood.

The CDR3 protein is CASTEERNQPQHF. The CDR3 DNA is TGTGCCAGCACTGAGGAACGCAATCAGCCCCAGCATTTT. V and J are TRBV5-6 and TRBJ1-5, with D uncertain. Germline loops: CDR1 SGHDT, CDR2 YYEEEE. The V end was cut by 6 bases, the J end by 2 bases, with 9 bases between. CDR3 size: 13 residues.